This T cell receptor (beta chain) was profiled in a study of cytomegalovirus exposure and HLA in healthy donors. Background on the study: The Caucasian-associated ancestry cluster contained more than 75% of the 398 genotyped donors.

From germline, CDR1 is KGHSH and CDR2 LQKENI. Trimming removed 4 bases at V and 0 bases at J, with 16 bases between. The CDR3 has 17 residues. Study conclusions and caveats: When a later analysis was performed, an Asian-associated ancestry cluster reportedly had fewer N-insertions than the approximately 700-donor mean.

This clone was detected only a few times. Its antigen is as yet unknown. PCR was performed using 60 Vbeta and 13 Jbeta primers. The repertoire was sequenced with immunoSEQ multiplex PCR; TCRdb's copy has only in-frame clones and lacks some. The sample includes roughly 110,000 clones, approximately 70% of them seen just once. The clonotype comes from a woman in her 30s in good health and CMV-seronegative. The specimen sequenced was PBMCs. The V gene is TRBV18, the J gene TRBJ1-3; D unresolved. The CDR3 loop reads CASSRDTPGRSGNTIYF. The CDR3 DNA sequence: TGTGCCAGCTCACGCGACACTCCAGGCCGCTCTGGAAACACCATATATTTT.